The 8 T cell receptor beta chains reported below all come from one sample, sequenced in a study of T cell repertoires and leukemia-associated antigens. TCRdb reanalysed the 5' RACE reads using MiXCR and keeps one entry per CDR3 protein. The sample includes 9,000 to 15,000 distinct CDR3 sequences, about two fifths of them seen just once. These receptors have no known antigen. The sequencing input was CD3+ T cells sorted from blood and cultured. These receptors all come from a female donor in good health.

The chain carries TRBV20-1 and TRBJ2-7, with a possible D match to TRBD1 (5 bases). The germline gives CDR1 DFQATT, CDR2 SNEGSKA (reference sequence). There are 13 residues in the CDR3. V was shortened by 3 bases and J by 4 bases, with 13 bases between the two germline ends. As DNA, the CDR3 is TGCAGTGCTAGTGTACAGGAACCATACGAGCAGTACTTC. It specifies CSASVQEPYEQYF.

This clonotype was recorded many times. The chain uses TRBV6-5 and TRBJ2-1; no reliable D call. This CDR3 comprises 16 residues. CDR1 is MNHEY, CDR2 SVGAGI, per germline. V dropped 5 bases and J dropped 5 bases, with 19 bases sitting between them. Here the CDR3 reads CASSHQTPQVNNEQFF. The CDR3 nucleotides are TGTGCCAGCAGTCATCAGACTCCGCAGGTCAACAATGAGCAGTTCTTC.

The chain combines TRBV19 with TRBJ2-2, with D unclear. CDR1 and CDR2 from the germline V gene are LNHDA and SQIVND (reference sequence). This CDR3 region has 15 residues. With 3 bases removed from V and 5 bases from J, the gap between germline ends came to 13 bases. CDR3 sequence: CASSIRDGRTGELFF. The CDR3 region has the DNA TGTGCCAGTAGTATTAGGGATGGGCGGACCGGGGAGCTGTTTTTT.

CDR3 coding DNA: TGTGCCAGCAGTCCTACTAGCGGGCACGTCGGCGAGCAGTTCTTC. Translating it yields CASSPTSGHVGEQFF. The chain uses TRBV12-3 or TRBV12-4 and TRBJ2-1, with 9 nucleotides matching TRBD2. The V segment lost 5 bases and the J segment 10 bases; nucleotides outside the gene matches: 12. This CDR3 has 15 amino acids.

This chain joins TRBV11-1 and TRBJ2-1; TRBD1 matches 9 bases. This CDR3 contains 16 residues. Looked up from germline, CDR1 is SGHAT and CDR2 is FQDESV (reference sequence). Trimming at V came to 4 bases and at J to 7 bases, leaving 11 bases not matched to a gene. In DNA form, the CDR3 reads TGTGCCAGCAGCTCCGCGTGGGGGACAGGGATGAATGAGCAGTTCTTC. Encoded protein: CASSSAWGTGMNEQFF.

The genes are TRBV18 and TRBJ1-6; TRBD1 matches 9 bases. Germline V gives CDR1 KGHSH, CDR2 LQKENI. CDR3 length equals 14 residues. J lost 7 bases, V lost 3 bases, and 1 base had no gene match. CDR3 DNA sequence: TGTGCCAGCTCACCCGGACAGGGGAATTCACCCCTCCACTTT. It yields the protein CASSPGQGNSPLHF.

The chain is built from TRBV5-5 and TRBJ2-1; D uncertain. The CDR3 is 12 amino acids. The V gene's germline CDR1 is SGHKS and CDR2 YYEKEE (reference sequence). Trimming took 4 bases from V and 7 from J, leaving 9 bases between them. CDR3: CASSPVVNEQFF. DNA of the CDR3: TGTGCCAGCAGCCCCGTTGTTAATGAGCAGTTCTTC.

In its sample, this clonotype was seen a few times. The V call is TRBV20-1, the J call TRBJ2-1; 10 nucleotides align to TRBD1. The CDR3 covers 16 residues. Germline CDR1 reads DFQATT; CDR2 reads SNEGSKA (reference sequence). J was trimmed by 4 bases and V by 5 bases; bases with no gene match: 11. CDR3 nucleotides: TGCAGTGCTCCCGACCGGGACAGGGGATCATACAATGAGCAGTTCTTC. This sequence encodes CSAPDRDRGSYNEQFF.